A selection of T cell receptor beta chains follows, all from one sample in a study of early T cells in non-severe SARS-CoV-2 infection. TCRdb re-called the 5' RACE reads through MiXCR, storing one row per CDR3 protein. The repertoire includes some 64,000 distinct CDR3 sequences, more than 8% of them detected once, and roughly a sixth sits in the top ten. The specimen comprised whole blood, sampled at baseline. Source of these receptors: an adult who was a healthcare worker with PCR-confirmed SARS-CoV-2 infection or an uninfected control (not recorded which). CDR3s include the opening cysteine and the closing phenylalanine or tryptophan. Each record gives: J gene, D gene, V gene, clone size, CDR3 protein, CDR3 DNA. D genes are given only for firm matches. Only some rows state a clone size, as once, few, many or a class for expanded clones.

TRBJ2-7	-	TRBV19	many	CASSKDNTYEQYF	TGTGCCAGTAGTAAGGACAACACCTACGAGCAGTACTTC
TRBJ1-2	-	TRBV28	many	CASSFNSYGYTF	TGTGCCAGCAGTTTCAACAGCTATGGCTACACCTTC
TRBJ2-1	-	TRBV7-2	-	CASSLTVEQFF	TGTGCCAGCAGCTTGACAGTCGAGCAGTTCTTC
TRBJ2-3	-	TRBV21-1	many	CASSAQVIATDTQYF	TGTGCCAGCAGCGCCCAGGTGATAGCGACAGATACGCAGTATTTT
TRBJ2-1	TRBD2	TRBV14	-	CASSQDRLAGDEQFF	TGTGCCAGCAGCCAAGATCGACTAGCGGGAGATGAGCAGTTCTTC
TRBJ2-3	TRBD1	TRBV6-1	few	CASSAYLRDRGPDTQYF	TGTGCCAGCAGTGCATATCTTCGGGACAGGGGGCCAGATACGCAGTATTTT
TRBJ2-7	-	TRBV6-2/TRBV6-3	many	CASSPRWRQRYEQYF	TGTGCCAGCAGCCCCCGTTGGCGGCAACGCTACGAGCAGTACTTC
TRBJ1-1	-	TRBV30	many	CAWSVLGGTEAFF	TGTGCCTGGAGTGTACTCGGCGGCACTGAAGCTTTCTTT
TRBJ1-1	-	TRBV5-4	many	CASSLKGVAWGTEAFF	TGTGCCAGCAGCTTAAAAGGGGTGGCTTGGGGCACTGAAGCTTTCTTT
TRBJ2-6	-	TRBV6-2/TRBV6-3	many	CASSTEPGANVLTF	TGTGCCAGCAGTACGGAGCCTGGGGCCAACGTCCTGACTTTC
TRBJ2-4	TRBD2	TRBV5-4	few	CASSPGLAENIQYF	TGTGCCAGCAGCCCGGGACTAGCGGAAAACATTCAGTACTTC
TRBJ2-7	TRBD2	TRBV5-1	few	CASSQGLAGPYEQYF	TGCGCCAGCAGCCAGGGACTAGCGGGACCCTACGAGCAGTACTTC
TRBJ2-1	-	TRBV4-2	few	CASSQDPWSSYNEQFF	TGTGCCAGCAGCCAAGACCCCTGGAGCTCCTACAATGAGCAGTTCTTC
TRBJ2-7	-	TRBV6-6	many	CASSEQGKGYEQYF	TGTGCCAGCAGTGAACAGGGAAAAGGCTACGAGCAGTACTTC
TRBJ1-5	-	TRBV19	many	CASSPWRLSNQPQHF	TGTGCCAGTAGTCCGTGGAGGCTTAGCAATCAGCCCCAGCATTTT
TRBJ2-5	TRBD2	TRBV19	-	CATSGTSAQETQYF	TGTGCCACCTCCGGGACTAGCGCCCAAGAGACCCAGTACTTC
TRBJ2-1	TRBD2	TRBV15	few	CATSLLGRGRGGEQFF	TGTGCCACCAGCCTCCTAGGCCGCGGGAGGGGGGGTGAGCAGTTCTTC
TRBJ1-1	-	TRBV29-1	few	CSARGGAENTEAFF	TGCAGCGCCCGAGGGGGGGCCGAAAACACTGAAGCTTTCTTT
TRBJ1-2	-	TRBV7-8	few	CASSNTGYYTF	TGTGCCAGCAGCAATACAGGGTACTACACCTTC
TRBJ2-1	TRBD2	TRBV9	few	CASSASSGDYNEQFF	TGTGCCAGCAGCGCCTCTAGCGGGGATTACAATGAGCAGTTCTTC
TRBJ2-7	-	TRBV6-2/TRBV6-3	many	CASTFGPGQDSYEQYF	TGTGCCAGCACCTTCGGCCCTGGCCAGGATTCCTACGAGCAGTACTTC
TRBJ1-3	-	TRBV29-1	many	CSFRQGNTIYF	TGCAGCTTCCGACAGGGAAACACCATATATTTT
TRBJ2-5	-	TRBV7-7	-	CASSLDLQGGPHKTQYF	TGTGCTAGCAGCTTAGACTTGCAGGGTGGACCCCACAAGACCCAGTACTTC
TRBJ1-1	-	TRBV5-6	-	CASSWGLAGGTEAFF	TGTGCCAGCAGCTGGGGACTCGCGGGCGGGACTGAAGCTTTCTTT
TRBJ2-7	TRBD1	TRBV10-3	many	CAISESTGSSYEQYF	TGTGCCATCAGTGAGTCGACAGGGAGCTCCTACGAGCAGTACTTC
TRBJ2-1	-	TRBV6-1	many	CASSERPNNEQFF	TGTGCCAGCAGTGAACGGCCTAACAATGAGCAGTTCTTC
TRBJ1-1	-	TRBV12-3/TRBV12-4	many	CASSDRSEAFF	TGTGCCAGCAGTGATAGGAGTGAAGCTTTCTTT
TRBJ1-2	-	TRBV6-6	few	CASSPGTYKNYGYTF	TGTGCCAGCAGTCCCGGGACGTACAAAAACTATGGCTACACCTTC
TRBJ2-7	-	TRBV28	-	CASSLLRGGEQYF	TGTGCCAGCAGTTTACTCAGGGGAGGCGAGCAGTACTTC
TRBJ2-7	TRBD1	TRBV18	-	CASSPWDSYEQYF	TGTGCCAGCTCACCCTGGGACAGCTACGAGCAGTACTTC
TRBJ1-1	-	TRBV28	many	CASSPSVSVEAFF	TGTGCCAGCAGTCCCTCTGTATCAGTTGAAGCTTTCTTT
TRBJ2-1	TRBD2	TRBV20-1	-	CSASRLAGALGEQFF	TGCAGTGCTAGCCGACTAGCGGGAGCATTGGGTGAGCAGTTCTTC
TRBJ2-1	TRBD2	TRBV29-1	-	CSVEWAGGGYEQFF	TGCAGCGTTGAATGGGCGGGAGGGGGGTATGAGCAGTTCTTC
TRBJ2-1	-	TRBV5-4	-	CASSLLPSADNEQFF	TGTGCCAGCAGCTTGCTTCCTAGCGCCGACAATGAGCAGTTCTTC
TRBJ2-3	-	TRBV30	few	CAWGVRTDTQYF	TGTGCCTGGGGAGTCCGCACAGATACGCAGTATTTT